This TCR beta chain is drawn from a study of T cell repertoires in ileal Crohn's disease. Only in-frame clones appear in the TCRdb table, and some are missing; sequencing was by immunoSEQ multiplex PCR. The sample lists under 20,000 clones; roughly 80% were seen once. Study findings and constraints: Sorted CD8 T cells held more high-frequency clones than CD4. All patients with clonality above 26.8% had endoscopic recurrence.

Note on this clone: Antigen unknown.

V gave up 8 bases and J gave up 6 bases, with 14 bases separating them. CDR1 SGDLS and CDR2 YYNGEE come from the germline V gene. The CDR3 totals 13 residues. The specimen was ileal tissue. The chain recombines TRBV9 with TRBJ1-4; D might be TRBD1 (6 bases). This TCR was recovered from an adult with Crohn's disease. The CDR3, as DNA: TGTGCCAGTGGAAAAGGGGGAGATGAAAAACTGTTTTTT. Amino acids: CASGKGGDEKLFF.